The 32 T cell receptor beta chains reported below all come from one sample, sequenced in a study of CD8 T cells in Susac syndrome. Reverse transcription of roughly 0.5 to 1 ug RNA was performed with random hexamers. Via MiXCR, TCRdb re-called the immunoSEQ multiplex PCR reads, giving one row per CDR3 protein. In the table there are around 130,000 distinct CDR3 sequences, 94% of which are singletons. Sequencing input: CD4+ T cells from PBMCs. These receptor sequences come from a human donor in good health.

The chain links TRBV29-1 to TRBJ1-1; D call uncertain. Germline V gene sequence: CDR1 SQVTM, CDR2 ANQGSEA. The CDR3 consists of 12 residues. Deletions cut 0 bases from V and 6 bases from J, with 8 bases between. CDR3 sequence (DNA): TGCAGCGTTGAAGACGGCTCTCCTGAAGCTTTCTTT. It translates to CSVEDGSPEAFF.

The chain couples TRBV20-1 to TRBJ1-4, with unresolved D. From germline, CDR1 is DFQATT and CDR2 SNEGSKA (reference sequence). This CDR3 comprises 13 residues. Trimming removed 2 bases from V and 0 bases from J, with 4 bases in between. This CDR3 is CSARQPTNEKLFF. The DNA for the CDR3 is TGCAGTGCTAGACAGCCAACTAATGAAAAACTGTTTTTT.

The chain employs TRBV19 and TRBJ1-5, with D possibly TRBD1 on 5 matching bases. V lost 6 bases, J lost 5 bases, and 17 bases lay in between. Germline V gene lookup returns CDR1 LNHDA and CDR2 SQIVND (reference sequence). The CDR3 is 15 residues long. CDR3 in DNA: TGTGCCAGTAGACTACTAGGGGACGGTGATCAGCCCCAGCATTTT. Translating gives CASRLLGDGDQPQHF.

The V and J genes are TRBV7-9 and TRBJ1-1, with unresolved D. The CDR3 totals 15 residues. Germline-derived CDR1 and CDR2 are SEHNR and FQNEAQ (reference sequence). Trimming stripped 2 bases from V and 0 bases from J, with 10 bases between. The CDR3 protein is CASSLNGRVNTEAFF. CDR3 coding DNA: TGTGCCAGCAGCTTAAACGGCCGCGTGAACACTGAAGCTTTCTTT.

V usage is TRBV20-1 and J usage is TRBJ2-1; 8 positions agree with TRBD1. V was pared by 5 bases and J by 0 bases, with 15 bases of the junction left unmatched. This CDR3 contains 18 residues. The germline CDR1 and CDR2 sequences are DFQATT and SNEGSKA (reference sequence). The CDR3 is CSAAPGQALTSSYNEQFF. The CDR3 region has the DNA TGCAGTGCTGCACCGGGACAGGCCTTAACGAGCTCCTACAATGAGCAGTTCTTC.

V usage is TRBV3-1 and J usage is TRBJ1-2; D possibly corresponds to TRBD1 (5 bases). V was cut by 1 base and J by 5 bases, with 14 bases left in between. CDR1 is LGHDT, CDR2 YNNKEL, per germline (reference sequence). CDR3 length: 15 amino acids. CDR3 in DNA: TGTGCCAGCAGCCAAGGGGCAGGGCCCCGGTATGGCTACACCTTC. Amino acids: CASSQGAGPRYGYTF.

This clonotype was detected only a few times. This chain uses TRBV2 with TRBJ2-7, with 7 bases lining up with TRBD2. The germline V gene encodes CDR1 SNHLY and CDR2 FYNNEI. J lost 9 bases, V lost 1 base, and 6 bases had no gene match. The CDR3 totals 13 residues. The CDR3 reads CASSEDGGGAQYF. As DNA, the CDR3 is TGTGCCAGCAGTGAAGACGGCGGGGGAGCGCAGTACTTC.

The CDR3 here is CASSLGGGQPTYEQYF. In DNA, the CDR3 is TGCGCCAGCAGCTTGGGAGGTGGACAGCCTACCTACGAGCAGTACTTC. The chain links TRBV5-1 to TRBJ2-7; perhaps TRBD1 as D (6 bases). The germline V gene has CDR1 SGHRS and CDR2 YFSETQ. The CDR3 has 16 amino acids. The ends were cut back, 0 bases at V and 2 bases at J, with 15 bases in the middle.

The rearrangement uses TRBV29-1 and TRBJ1-1, with D maybe TRBD1 (6 bases). The CDR3 totals 13 residues. The V end was cut by 4 bases, the J end by 4 bases, with 13 bases between. The germline gives CDR1 SQVTM, CDR2 ANQGSEA. Here the CDR3 reads CSVGGGGGTEAFF. CDR3 coding DNA: TGCAGCGTTGGTGGGGGAGGGGGCACTGAAGCTTTCTTT. Filled out from reference TRBV29-1 and TRBJ1-1, the complete variable domain reads SAVISQKPSRDICQRGTSLTIQCQVDSQVTMMFWYRQQPGQSLTLIATANQGSEATYESGFVIDKFPISRPNLTFSTLTVSNMSPEDSSIYLCSVGGGGGTEAFFGQGTRLTVV.

The chain carries TRBV30 and TRBJ1-3, with D unclear. This CDR3 is built from 14 residues. Trimming removed 1 base from V and 0 bases from J, with 7 bases in between. Germline values: CDR1 GTSNPN, CDR2 SVGIG (reference sequence). In nucleotides, the CDR3 is TGTGCCTGGAGTGGCGGATCCTCTGGAAACACCATATATTTT. Translation: CAWSGGSSGNTIYF.

V and J are TRBV2 and TRBJ1-2; 11 bases fit TRBD1. Trimming removed 4 bases from V and 5 bases from J; junction bases left unmatched: 9. This CDR3 contains 16 residues. The V gene's germline CDR1 is SNHLY and CDR2 FYNNEI. The CDR3 is CASSVMGTGGSYGYTF. CDR3 coding DNA: TGTGCCAGCAGTGTGATGGGGACAGGGGGTAGTTATGGCTACACCTTC.

The chain couples TRBV27 to TRBJ1-1; TRBD1 aligns across 7 bases. Germline V gives CDR1 MNHEY, CDR2 SMNVEV (reference sequence). The CDR3 has 15 residues. J gave up 7 bases and V 5 bases, and 13 bases lay outside the gene matches. DNA for the CDR3: TGTGCCAGCAGTAGGGACAGCTCCTGGGGCCATGAAGCTTTCTTT. This gives the protein CASSRDSSWGHEAFF.

The chain joins TRBV12-3 or TRBV12-4 to TRBJ1-1; the D is unclear. V was cut by 3 bases and J by 1 base, with 6 bases left in between. This CDR3 is 13 amino acids long. CDR3 sequence (DNA): TGTGCCAGCAGTTTTTTAAGGAACACTGAAGCTTTCTTT. Its translation: CASSFLRNTEAFF.

The chain uses TRBV7-2 and TRBJ2-1, with 14 bases aligning to TRBD2. V shed 5 bases and J 9 bases; nucleotides not matched to a gene: 9. CDR1 and CDR2 from the germline V gene are SGHTA and FQGNSA. The CDR3 has 16 residues. The CDR3 is CASSQQAGLAGAEQFF. The CDR3 DNA follows: TGTGCCAGCAGCCAACAGGCGGGACTAGCGGGAGCTGAGCAGTTCTTC.

The V call is TRBV5-6, the J call TRBJ1-5; D unresolved. Trimming removed 0 bases from V and 0 bases from J, with 10 bases in between. Looked up from germline, CDR1 is SGHDT and CDR2 is YYEEEE. This CDR3 is 16 amino acids long. The CDR3 bases are TGTGCCAGCAGCTTGGGGGTGGGTAATAGCAATCAGCCCCAGCATTTT. This gives the protein CASSLGVGNSNQPQHF. The full variable domain, completed using reference TRBV5-6 and TRBJ1-5, is DAGVTQSPTHLIKTRGQQVTLRCSPKSGHDTVSWYQQALGQGPQFIFQYYEEEERQRGNFPDRFSGHQFPNYSSELNVNALLLGDSALYLCASSLGVGNSNQPQHFGDGTRLSIL.

The chain joins TRBV7-9 to TRBJ2-1, with D maybe TRBD2 (5 bases). Per germline, CDR1 SEHNR and CDR2 FQNEAQ (reference sequence). V dropped 3 bases and J dropped 9 bases, with 15 bases sitting between them. The CDR3 loop spans 14 amino acids. CDR3 loop: CASSFMNSDPEQFF. The CDR3 DNA is TGTGCCAGCAGCTTTATGAATAGCGACCCTGAGCAGTTCTTC. Full variable domain (outside the CDR3, taken from reference TRBV7-9 and TRBJ2-1): DTGVSQNPRHKITKRGQNVTFRCDPISEHNRLYWYRQTLGQGPEFLTYFQNEAQLEKSRLLSDRFSAERPKGSFSTLEIQRTEQGDSAMYLCASSFMNSDPEQFFGPGTRLTVL.

This clonotype was detected only a few times. The chain couples TRBV3-1 to TRBJ2-3, with 7 positions matching TRBD2. CDR3 size: 14 residues. Germline loops: CDR1 LGHDT, CDR2 YNNKEL (reference sequence). Unmatched junction bases numbered 5, after V lost 4 bases and J lost 4 bases. The CDR3, as DNA: TGTGCCAGCAGCCCTAGCGGAACCCCAGATACGCAGTATTTT. Amino acid sequence: CASSPSGTPDTQYF.

This clonotype was seen a single time. The V call is TRBV18, the J call TRBJ1-2; 8 bases align to TRBD1. This CDR3 region has 15 residues. The V gene end was trimmed by 0 bases and the J gene end by 4 bases; junction bases not matched to a gene: 4. The V gene's germline CDR1 is KGHSH and CDR2 LQKENI. The CDR3 loop is CASSPPGQESYGYTF. The CDR3, as DNA: TGTGCCAGCTCACCACCGGGACAGGAGTCCTATGGCTACACCTTC.

V is TRBV27 and J is TRBJ2-6; the D call may be TRBD1 or TRBD2 (5 bases each). Trimming removed 3 bases at V and 4 bases at J, with 10 bases between. This CDR3 is 15 amino acids long. Germline V gene lookup returns CDR1 MNHEY and CDR2 SMNVEV (reference sequence). The CDR3 DNA sequence: TGTGCCAGCAGTTTGGGGGTGGGGGGGGCCAACGTCCTGACTTTC. As protein: CASSLGVGGANVLTF.

This chain links TRBV28 with TRBJ1-5, with D uncertain. The CDR3 runs to 13 residues. Germline loops: CDR1 MDHEN, CDR2 SYDVKM. The CDR3 sequence: CSHGSSENQPQHF. DNA of the CDR3: TGTTCTCACGGGAGCAGCGAAAATCAGCCCCAGCATTTT.

The rearrangement links TRBV18 to TRBJ1-1, with 9 bases fitting TRBD1. Germline CDR1 KGHSH, CDR2 LQKENI. The ends lost 7 bases at V and 6 bases at J; junction bases unmatched: 9. CDR3 length equals 14 residues. The CDR3 DNA sequence: TGTGCCAGCTTACGTACAGGGGGCAACGCTGAAGCTTTCTTT. Translated: CASLRTGGNAEAFF.

V gene TRBV6-1 combines with J gene TRBJ2-5; D is unresolved. CDR1 and CDR2 from the germline V gene are MNHNS and SASEGT. CDR3 size: 13 residues. V was cut by 4 bases and J by 1 base, with 7 bases left in between. DNA for the CDR3: TGTGCCAGCAGTGCGCGCCCCCAAGAGACCCAGTACTTC. Its translation is CASSARPQETQYF.

This chain uses TRBV29-1 with TRBJ2-5, with 8 bases that match TRBD2. With 3 bases clipped from V and 5 bases from J, the junction kept 8 bases outside the gene matches. CDR1 is SQVTM and CDR2 is ANQGSEA in the germline V gene. The CDR3 totals 14 residues. CDR3 bases: TGCAGCGTTGACAGGCAGGGCGGGGGGGAGACCCAGTACTTC. Translating gives CSVDRQGGGETQYF.

The chain couples TRBV27 to TRBJ2-1, with TRBD1 matching over 9 bases. This CDR3 spans 15 amino acids. Trimming cost V 7 bases and J 0 bases; bases outside gene matches: 4. Germline V lookup: CDR1 MNHEY, CDR2 SMNVEV (reference sequence). The CDR3 nucleotides are TGTGCCAGCACCGGGGGACAGGGCTCCTACAATGAGCAGTTCTTC. Translating gives CASTGGQGSYNEQFF.

In this sample, this clonotype turned up once. The chain carries TRBV28 and TRBJ1-4, with unresolved D. Germline V gives CDR1 MDHEN, CDR2 SYDVKM. Trimming stripped 7 bases from V and 0 bases from J, with 6 bases between. The CDR3 has 13 residues. CDR3 coding DNA: TGTGCCAGCATCAGTACAACTAATGAAAAACTGTTTTTT. Translated: CASISTTNEKLFF.

A single count supports this clonotype. The rearrangement joins TRBV18 to TRBJ2-5; D perhaps matches TRBD1 (5 bases). CDR1 and CDR2 (germline): KGHSH, LQKENI. Deletions cut 10 bases from V and 3 bases from J, with 15 bases between. The CDR3 loop spans 13 amino acids. The CDR3 nucleotides are TGTGCCACCGAGGCAGACAGTAAAGAGACCCAGTACTTC. Translation: CATEADSKETQYF. Supplemented by reference TRBV18 and TRBJ2-5, the full variable domain reads NAGVMQNPRHLVRRRGQEARLRCSPMKGHSHVYWYRQLPEEGLKFMVYLQKENIIDESGMPKERFSAEFPKEGPSILRIQQVVRGDSAAYFCATEADSKETQYFGPGTRLLVL.

The chain is built from TRBV2 and TRBJ2-7; the D gene is possibly TRBD1 (6 bases). The V gene lost 6 bases and the J gene lost 2 bases, with 11 bases spanning the gap. The CDR3 is 13 amino acids. Germline CDR1 is SNHLY and CDR2 is FYNNEI. The CDR3, as DNA: TGTGCCAGCAGAAGCAGGGGCACCTACGAGCAGTACTTC. It encodes CASRSRGTYEQYF.

The V and J genes are TRBV3-1 and TRBJ2-7; 12 bases agree with TRBD1. The CDR3 is 17 residues long. Trimming at V came to 4 bases and at J to 5 bases, leaving 12 bases not matched to a gene. Germline V lookup: CDR1 LGHDT, CDR2 YNNKEL (reference sequence). The CDR3 DNA reads as TGTGCCAGCAGCCGAACACTTCCGGGACAGGGGGCAAACGAGCAGTACTTC. This translates into CASSRTLPGQGANEQYF.

The chain combines TRBV5-1 with TRBJ2-3; TRBD1 agrees at 7 bases. Germline CDR1 reads SGHRS; CDR2 reads YFSETQ. Germline trimming cut 2 bases from V and 0 bases from J; bases unmatched to any gene: 3. This CDR3 is built from 15 residues. CDR3 DNA: TGCGCCAGCAGCTTCACAGGGGCTAGCACAGATACGCAGTATTTT. Translation gives CASSFTGASTDTQYF.

V is TRBV7-2 and J is TRBJ2-5; D ambiguous. The germline V gene has CDR1 SGHTA and CDR2 FQGNSA. With 6 bases removed from V and 2 bases from J, the gap between germline ends came to 4 bases. The CDR3 sequence is 11 residues long. The CDR3 protein is CASSPQETQYF. DNA of the CDR3: TGTGCCAGCAGTCCTCAAGAGACCCAGTACTTC.

This chain joins TRBV12-3 or TRBV12-4 and TRBJ2-5; 7 bases match TRBD2. The CDR3 contains 14 residues. The J segment lost 9 bases and the V segment lost 5 bases, leaving 12 bases of the junction unmatched. For the CDR3, the DNA is TGTGCCAGCAGTCAAGGGACTAACCGGGCGGCCCAGTACTTC. It codes for CASSQGTNRAAQYF.

V usage is TRBV7-9 and J usage is TRBJ2-5; TRBD1 matches 9 bases. The CDR3 loop spans 15 amino acids. Germline V gene sequence: CDR1 SEHNR, CDR2 FQNEAQ (reference sequence). Germline trimming cut 4 bases from V and 1 base from J; bases unmatched to any gene: 4. The CDR3 DNA sequence: TGTGCCAGCAGCTCGCCGGACAGGGGCCAAGAGACCCAGTACTTC. It yields the protein CASSSPDRGQETQYF.